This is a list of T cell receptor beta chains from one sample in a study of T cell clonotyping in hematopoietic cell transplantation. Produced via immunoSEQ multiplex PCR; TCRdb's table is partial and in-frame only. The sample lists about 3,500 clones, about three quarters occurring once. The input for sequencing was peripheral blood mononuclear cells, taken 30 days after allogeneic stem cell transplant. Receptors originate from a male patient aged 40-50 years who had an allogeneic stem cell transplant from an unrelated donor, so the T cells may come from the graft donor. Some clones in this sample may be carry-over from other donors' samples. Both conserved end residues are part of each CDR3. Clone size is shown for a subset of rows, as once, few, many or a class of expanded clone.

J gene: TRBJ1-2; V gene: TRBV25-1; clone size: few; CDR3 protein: CASSEHDTSRRGYTF
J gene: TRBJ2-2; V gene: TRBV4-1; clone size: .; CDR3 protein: CASSQLGSGGHTGELFF
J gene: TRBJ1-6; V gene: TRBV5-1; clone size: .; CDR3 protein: CASSLEEVSPLHF
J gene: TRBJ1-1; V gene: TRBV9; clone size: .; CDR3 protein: CASSVAAEVPEAFF
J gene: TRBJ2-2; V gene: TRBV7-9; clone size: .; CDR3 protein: CASSSPTGAVGELFF
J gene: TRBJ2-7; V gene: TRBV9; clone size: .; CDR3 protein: CASSVGLWSSPYEQYF
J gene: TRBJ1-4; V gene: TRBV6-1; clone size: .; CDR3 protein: CASRGQVANEKLFF
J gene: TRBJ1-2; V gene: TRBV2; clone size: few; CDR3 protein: CASSGNYGYTF
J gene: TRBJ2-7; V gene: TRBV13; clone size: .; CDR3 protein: CASSTGTGKYYEQYF
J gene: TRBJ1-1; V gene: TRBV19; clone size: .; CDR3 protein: CASTPTGGAAEAFF
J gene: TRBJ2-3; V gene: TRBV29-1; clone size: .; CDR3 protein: CSEGDTQYF
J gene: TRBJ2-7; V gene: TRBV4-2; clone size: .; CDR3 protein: CASSQVPAGRSYEQYF
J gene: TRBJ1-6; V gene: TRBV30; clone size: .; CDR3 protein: CARIKGLTNSPLHF
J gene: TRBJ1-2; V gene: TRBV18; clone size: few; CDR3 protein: CASSLTGDGYTF
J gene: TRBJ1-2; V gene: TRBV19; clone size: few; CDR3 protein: CASSSRRQGTNYGYTF
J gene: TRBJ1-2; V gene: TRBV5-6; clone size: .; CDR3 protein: CASRPGGGRYGYTF
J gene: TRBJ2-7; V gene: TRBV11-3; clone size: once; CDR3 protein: CASSLVRGEQYF
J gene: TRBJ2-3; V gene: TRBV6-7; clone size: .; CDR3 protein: CASSSPWAGVRDTQYF
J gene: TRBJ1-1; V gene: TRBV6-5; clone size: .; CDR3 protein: CASTSREADTEAFF
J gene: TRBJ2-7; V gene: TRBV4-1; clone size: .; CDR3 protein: CASSQASGVYEQYF
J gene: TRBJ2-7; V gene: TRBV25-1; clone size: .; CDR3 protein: CASFFDEGGEQYF
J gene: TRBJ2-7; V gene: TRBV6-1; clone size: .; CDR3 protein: CASSGFYRVYEQYF
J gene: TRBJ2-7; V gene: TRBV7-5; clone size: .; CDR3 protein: CVRSSAPRQFYEQYF
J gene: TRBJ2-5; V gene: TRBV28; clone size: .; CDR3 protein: CASSLIGRQETQYF
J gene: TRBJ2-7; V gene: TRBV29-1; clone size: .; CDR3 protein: CSVTGQGAYEQYF
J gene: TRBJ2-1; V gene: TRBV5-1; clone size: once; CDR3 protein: CASSVGRGPGMRSYNEQFF
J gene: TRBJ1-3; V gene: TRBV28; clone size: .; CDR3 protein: CASSLGRGQFISSGNTIYF
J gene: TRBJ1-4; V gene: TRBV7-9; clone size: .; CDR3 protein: CASSPPTQRSNEKLFF
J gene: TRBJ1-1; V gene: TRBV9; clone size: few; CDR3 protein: CASSKGATEAFF
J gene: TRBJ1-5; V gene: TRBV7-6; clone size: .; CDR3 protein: CASSSKEPRHQPQHF
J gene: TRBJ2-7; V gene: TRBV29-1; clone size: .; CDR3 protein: CSVDLGGWEGAAPYEQYF
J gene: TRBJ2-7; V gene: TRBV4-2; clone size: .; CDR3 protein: CASSPGRDSSYEQYF
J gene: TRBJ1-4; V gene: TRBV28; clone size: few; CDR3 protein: CASSFGPNNEKLFF
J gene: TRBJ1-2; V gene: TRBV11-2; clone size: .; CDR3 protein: CASSLASTNYGYTF
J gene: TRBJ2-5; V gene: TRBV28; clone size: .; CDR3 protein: CASSSSGQGRETQYF
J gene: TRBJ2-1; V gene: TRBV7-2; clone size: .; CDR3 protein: CASSPVDEQFF
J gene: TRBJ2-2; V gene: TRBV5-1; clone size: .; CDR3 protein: CASSLLELGNTGELFF
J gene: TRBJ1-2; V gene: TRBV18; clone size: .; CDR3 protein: CASSATARGYTF
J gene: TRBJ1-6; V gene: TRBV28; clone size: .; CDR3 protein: CASSLGGTGEWNSPLHF
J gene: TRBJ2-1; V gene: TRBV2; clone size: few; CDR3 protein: CASGSSGGIGNEQFF
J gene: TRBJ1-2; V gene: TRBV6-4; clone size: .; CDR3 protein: CASSGDRGWGYTF